These T cell receptor beta chains were read from a single sample in a study of CD8+CD57+ T cells in acquired aplastic anemia. TCRdb processed the reads anew with MiXCR; each CDR3 protein has one entry. The profile shows 200,000 to 300,000 distinct CDR3 sequences, approximately 86% of them singletons. Sequencing was carried out using sorted CD4+, CD8+, or CD8+CD57+ T cells (not recorded which) from PBMCs. The receptors were sampled from a human donor with aplastic anemia. The CDR3 runs from the conserved cysteine through the conserved F or W. D genes are given only for firm matches. Not every row has a clone size; where given, it reads once, few, many or a size class.

J gene,clone size,D gene,V gene,CDR3 DNA,CDR3 protein
TRBJ1-5,-,TRBD1,TRBV20-1,TGCAGTGCTAGAGATCAGGGGGGGAGCAATCAGCCCCAGCATTTT,CSARDQGGSNQPQHF
TRBJ2-7,-,TRBD1,TRBV2,TGTGCCAGCAGCGAACAGGGGGTATATAAGCAGTACTTC,CASSEQGVYKQYF
TRBJ2-3,-,-,TRBV7-9,TGTGCCAGCAGCTTTTTGGGAGGTCCCGACTCGGAGTATTTT,CASSFLGGPDSEYF
TRBJ2-7,-,-,TRBV9,TGTGCCAGCCCAGAGCCCCGGTCGGTATGCGAGCAGTACTTC,CASPEPRSVCEQYF
TRBJ1-1,once,-,TRBV20-1,TGCAGTGCAAACTTAAACGGGGCTTTCTTT,CSANLNGAFF
TRBJ1-1,few,-,TRBV20-1,TGCAGCACGAGGCGGGGAGGAACTGAAGCTTTCTTT,CSTRRGGTEAFF
TRBJ2-5,-,TRBD1,TRBV7-2,TGTGCCAGCAGCAATCTACAGGGGTCTGAAGAGACCCAGTACTTC,CASSNLQGSEETQYF
TRBJ2-7,-,TRBD1,TRBV25-1,TGTGCCAGCAGACACAGTACAGGGGTCGAGCAGTACTTC,CASRHSTGVEQYF
TRBJ2-3,-,-,TRBV7-3,TGTGCCAGCAGCGTAGCGGCGGGTGCGGGGACGCAGTATTTT,CASSVAAGAGTQYF
TRBJ1-1,-,-,TRBV7-9,TGTGCCTGGAAGGGGGTGGGGGCACACATGAACACTGAAGCTTTCTTT,CAWKGVGAHMNTEAFF
TRBJ2-3,-,-,TRBV14,TGTGCCAGCAGCCAAGACAGGGCACATCAAGAGTATTTT,CASSQDRAHQEYF
TRBJ2-6,once,-,TRBV7-9,TGTGCCAGCAGCTCTCCAGGGCAACTGAACACTGAAGCTTTGACTTTC,CASSSPGQLNTEALTF
TRBJ2-1,-,TRBD1,TRBV7-8,TGTGCCAGCAGCTTTGAACCAGACGGGACAGCCCTTTCCCAGTTCTTC,CASSFEPDGTALSQFF
TRBJ2-1,few,-,TRBV5-4,TGTGCCAGCAGCTTTACTGGCGGAAACGGTCAGGATGAGCAGTTCTTC,CASSFTGGNGQDEQFF
TRBJ2-5,-,TRBD2,TRBV7-8,TGTGCCAGCAGCGCCGGCGGGAGTAAGTCCGATGAGCAGTTC,CASSAGGSKSDEQF
TRBJ1-5,-,-,TRBV11-1,TGTGCCAGCAGCTCAACGCCCAACTCACTCAGTAATCAGCCCCAGCATTTT,CASSSTPNSLSNQPQHF
TRBJ2-1,-,TRBD2,TRBV7-8,TGTGCCAGCAGCTTTGCGGGAGGCCGGGGGAGGGAGGAGCAGTTCTTC,CASSFAGGRGREEQFF
TRBJ1-3,few,-,TRBV15,TGTGCCACCAGCAGAGATTCTGCGGGGGCTGGAAACACCATATATTTT,CATSRDSAGAGNTIYF
TRBJ2-5,-,TRBD1,TRBV5-5,TGTGCCAGCAGCTTGGACAGGGGTGCACCTACGAGGTACTTC,CASSLDRGAPTRYF
TRBJ2-2,-,-,TRBV7-3,TGTGCCAGCAGCTTTGTACGCGGCGGGCTGTTTTTT,CASSFVRGGLFF
TRBJ1-3,-,-,TRBV12-3/TRBV12-4,TGTGCCAGCAGAGAACATATCTCTGGAAACACCATATATTTT,CASREHISGNTIYF
TRBJ2-1,-,TRBD1,TRBV7-3,TGTGCCAGCAGCACCGGACAGGGGGCGACTGGCGATTTCCAGTTCTTC,CASSTGQGATGDFQFF
TRBJ2-3,-,-,TRBV29-1,TGCAGCGCCAGCGGGGCAGGGGGCACAGATACGCAGTATTTT,CSASGAGGTDTQYF
TRBJ2-2,-,-,TRBV9,TGTGCCAGCAGCGTAGTCCAGGGGCGCAGTGAAGCTTTTTTT,CASSVVQGRSEAFF
TRBJ1-2,once,TRBD1,TRBV11-3,TGTGCCAGCAGCCTTAGACAGGGAGGGTCAAACTATGGCTACACCTTC,CASSLRQGGSNYGYTF
TRBJ1-5,-,TRBD1,TRBV5-5,TGTGCCAGCAGCTTGGGCAGGGGGACAGGCAATCAGCCCCAGCATTTT,CASSLGRGTGNQPQHF
TRBJ1-2,-,-,TRBV7-9,TGTGCCAGCAGCTTAGCGCAGGCAGATGGCTACACCTTC,CASSLAQADGYTF
TRBJ2-2,-,-,TRBV7-8,TGTGCCAGCAGCGGAGAGGCGGGGCCCGATGGGGAGCTGTTTTTT,CASSGEAGPDGELFF
TRBJ1-1,-,-,TRBV19,TGTGCCAGCAGTATAGCTATCGCAGGGAACAATGAGGCGTTCTTT,CASSIAIAGNNEAFF
TRBJ2-3,-,-,TRBV7-2,TGTGCCAACAGCTTCAATGGCCCGCTGGATACGCAGTATTTT,CANSFNGPLDTQYF
TRBJ2-4,-,-,TRBV5-1,TGTGCCAGCAGCTTAGCTCAGAACCAGCAGTACTTC,CASSLAQNQQYF
TRBJ2-3,-,TRBD2,TRBV27,TGTGCCAGCAGGCAGGGACTAACAGGAACTCTGTCCTTC,CASRQGLTGTLSF
TRBJ2-5,-,-,TRBV7-6,TGTGCCAGCACCCTAGGGAGGGTCCCCTCTGGGGGGGCGGAGACCCAGTACTTC,CASTLGRVPSGGAETQYF
TRBJ1-1,many,TRBD1,TRBV7-3,TGTGCCAGCAGCACCGGACAGGGGGCGACTGAAGCTTTCTTT,CASSTGQGATEAFF
TRBJ2-1,-,-,TRBV2,TGTGCCAGCAGCGACGGGGTCACGGGTGGACAGTTCTTT,CASSDGVTGGQFF
TRBJ1-2,-,-,TRBV7-3,TGTGCCAGCAGCTGGCAAGGCGGCGCCGATTATGGCTACACCTTC,CASSWQGGADYGYTF
TRBJ1-2,-,-,TRBV7-9,TGTGCCAGCAGCCGATCTCGGGCGTACAACGAGCAGTTCTACACCTTC,CASSRSRAYNEQFYTF
TRBJ1-1,-,-,TRBV2,TGTGCCAGCGGGGGATGGAACACTGAAGCTTTCTTT,CASGGWNTEAFF
TRBJ2-1,many,-,TRBV14,TGTGCCAGCAGCCAAGTCGCCTGGGGGGTCCGGCATGAGCAGTTCTTC,CASSQVAWGVRHEQFF
TRBJ2-2,-,-,TRBV7-7,-,CAVLGGAETQYFGFF
TRBJ2-7,few,TRBD2,TRBV2,TGTGCCAGCAGTCCCCGGGGGGGCTACGAGCAGTACTTC,CASSPRGGYEQYF
TRBJ2-5,-,-,TRBV5-1,TGCGCCAGCAGCTTGACAGAACAAGAGACCCAGTACTTC,CASSLTEQETQYF
TRBJ1-6,-,-,TRBV20-1,TGCAGTGCTAGAGATTCGCTGTCTGGATCACCCCTCCACTTT,CSARDSLSGSPLHF
TRBJ2-3,-,-,TRBV7-2,TGTGCCAGCAGCTTAGCGCGCGGTACAAAAAAGCACTATTTT,CASSLARGTKKHYF
TRBJ2-7,once,-,TRBV4-3,TGCGCCAGCAGCCAAGATCGGGGCGGAATTTACGAGCAGTACTTC,CASSQDRGGIYEQYF